This T cell receptor beta chain was obtained from a study of T cells after posttransplantation cyclophosphamide. Treatment was busulfan-fludarabine conditioning, a marrow graft, and cyclophosphamide on days +3 and +4. A note on this clone: Its cognate antigen is unknown.

Notes on the study in general: Tissue-infiltrating T cells from skin or gut overlapped little with blood T cells. TRB clonality was highly associated with recipient CMV seropositivity and reactivation. Donor CD8+ memory clones often dominated recipient blood repertoires at later times.

Sequencing used immunoSEQ multiplex PCR; TCRdb keeps in-frame clones, though not all of them. The top ten clones hold 25% to 35% of a sample with more than 9,000 clones, approximately 89% of them seen once. Per germline, CDR1 LNHDA and CDR2 SQIVND (reference sequence). There are 16 residues in the CDR3. V lost 0 bases and J lost 2, with 13 bases in between. This material consisted of CD4+ T cells sorted from PBMCs, taken after allogeneic stem cell transplant with posttransplant cyclophosphamide. This TCR was recovered from a male patient in his thirties who received an allogeneic stem cell transplant from a related donor, was CMV-positive, and had acute GVHD only. Some T cells may arise from the graft donor. The J gene is TRBJ1-2, the V gene TRBV19; tentatively, D is TRBD1 (6 bases). This chain's CDR3 is CASSIDSGTSNYGYTF. The CDR3 DNA sequence: TGTGCCAGTAGTATAGACTCCGGGACATCGAACTATGGCTACACCTTC.